The entry that follows covers one T cell receptor beta chain sequence. Its target is unknown. CD4+ T cell isolation took place after approximately ten days of culture. As their vaccination, participants received two doses of either BNT162b2 or mRNA-1273. Half-medium exchanges with IL-2 medium took place on days 3 and 7. The data were obtained in a study of vaccination effects on CD4 cells after COVID-19. TCRdb's table, derived via immunoSEQ multiplex PCR, lists solely in-frame clones and lacks some. This table holds 37,000 or so clones, around two thirds found once. The V segment lost 0 bases and the J segment 1 base; nucleotides outside the gene matches: 6. This CDR3 region has 16 residues. Looked up from germline, CDR1 is MGHRA and CDR2 is YSYEKL.

Specimen: CD4+ T cells from PBMCs cultured without peptide, collected after COVID-19 vaccination. This chain joins TRBV4-1 and TRBJ2-7; 7 nucleotides line up with TRBD1. The sequence derives from a human donor who received a COVID-19 vaccine. The CDR3 is CASSQESQGWSYEQYF. The CDR3 region has the DNA TGCGCCAGCAGCCAAGAATCACAGGGGTGGTCCTACGAGCAGTACTTC.